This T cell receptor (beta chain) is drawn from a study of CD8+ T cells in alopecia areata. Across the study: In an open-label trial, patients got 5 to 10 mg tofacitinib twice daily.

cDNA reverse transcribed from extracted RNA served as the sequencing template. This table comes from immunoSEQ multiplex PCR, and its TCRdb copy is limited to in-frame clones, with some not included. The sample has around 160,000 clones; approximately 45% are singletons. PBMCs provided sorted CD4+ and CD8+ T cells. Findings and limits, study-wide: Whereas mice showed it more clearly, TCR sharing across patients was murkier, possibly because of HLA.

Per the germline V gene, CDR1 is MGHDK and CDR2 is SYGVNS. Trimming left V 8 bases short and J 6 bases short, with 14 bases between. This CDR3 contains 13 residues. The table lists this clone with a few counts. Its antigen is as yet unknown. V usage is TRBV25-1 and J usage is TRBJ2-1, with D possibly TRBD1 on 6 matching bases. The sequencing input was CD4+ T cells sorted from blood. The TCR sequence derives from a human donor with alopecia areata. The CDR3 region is CASEGGVSNEQFF. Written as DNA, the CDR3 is TGTGCCAGCGAAGGGGGAGTGTCCAATGAGCAGTTCTTC.